The entry below gives a single TCR beta chain sequence along with its context. Using unique molecular identifiers, the investigators prepared the TCRbeta library. TCRdb re-derived calls from the PCR reads in MiXCR, one entry per CDR3 protein. The data show roughly 100,000 distinct CDR3 sequences, with roughly 8.8% seen just once and more than 6.5% held by the top ten. This CDR3 has 18 amino acids. Germline-derived CDR1 and CDR2 are SGHDN and FVKESK. V trimming: 1 base; J trimming: 5 bases; junction bases outside the gene matches: 11. This specimen comes from a study of T-cell reconstitution after alpha-beta-depleted transplantation in children.

This specimen was PBMCs from the stem cell graft donor, taken from the stem cell graft. This receptor was taken from a human donor who donated a stem cell graft to a child with congenital amegakaryocytic thrombocytopenia. This chain uses TRBV14 with TRBJ2-2; 9 nucleotides match TRBD2. The CDR3 here is CASSQVTPSGIGTGELFF. The CDR3 DNA sequence: TGTGCCAGCAGCCAAGTCACCCCTAGCGGGATCGGTACCGGGGAGCTGTTTTTT.